This T cell receptor (beta chain) was recorded in a study of blood T cells in healthy people across ages. Overall study: For every two T cells, template switching captured about one barcoded beta molecule. General study findings and limits: Naive T cell percentage showed a strong correlation with the diversity of TCR beta.

Per germline, CDR1 PRHDT and CDR2 FYEKMQ (reference sequence). The CDR3 loop spans 16 amino acids. V gave up 5 bases and J gave up 6 bases; unmatched junction bases: 12. The authors ran a second PCR of 7 to 11 cycles using a sample-barcoded 5' primer and a J-beta primer mix. MiXCR, applied by TCRdb to the 5' RACE reads, yields one record per CDR3 protein. The profile shows about 1.4 million distinct CDR3 sequences, almost 60% of them singletons. Details on this clonotype: Its antigen remains unknown.

The V and J genes are TRBV13 and TRBJ2-1; 8 bases are a match to TRBD2. The sequence was collected from a man between 18 and 35 years old in good health. Source material: blood. The CDR3 sequence: CASSPNRGGLGNEQFF. The CDR3 nucleotides read TGTGCCAGCAGCCCAAACCGGGGGGGTCTAGGCAATGAGCAGTTCTTC.